This T cell receptor (beta chain) is from a study of shared clonotypes between healthy human individuals. CDR1 and CDR2 from the germline V gene are MNHEY and SMNVEV (reference sequence). This CDR3 is 16 amino acids long. V lost 2 bases and J lost 3, with 17 bases in between. Findings and limits, study-wide: Generally, estimated richness proved larger in naive subsets than it did in memory subsets.

As concerns this clone: Its matching antigen is unknown.

Genomic DNA per cell subset filled all wells of several immunoSEQ plates. The method was immunoSEQ multiplex PCR; TCRdb's version includes in-frame clones alone and lacks a portion of them. The data hold about 680,000 clones, with about 92% observed a single time. CD45RO-negative cells were positively selected for CCR7, leaving out terminally differentiated effector memory CD45RA+ cells. The receptor was isolated from a man aged 25 to 40 in good health. Source material: naive CD8+ T cells sorted from blood. This chain connects TRBV27 to TRBJ2-7; D might be TRBD2 (5 bases). The CDR3 loop is CASSLLGPADIYEQYF. CDR3 nucleotides: TGTGCCAGCAGTTTACTCGGACCAGCGGATATCTACGAGCAGTACTTC.